This T cell receptor (beta chain) emerged from a study of cytomegalovirus exposure and HLA in healthy donors. Background on the study: Out of several hundred genotyped donors, roughly 83% belonged to the Caucasian-associated ancestry cluster.

The CDR3 is made up of 14 amino acids. V lost 0 bases, J lost 0 bases, and 6 bases lay in between. Germline CDR1 MGHRA, CDR2 YSYEKL. Comments on this clone: The antigen is unknown.

Study conclusions and caveats: It emerged from a later analysis that several of the most significant clusters appeared to be linked to common viral pathogens. Association of approximately 18,000 TCR beta sequences with HLA alleles was found at 0.05 false discovery rate in a later analysis.

The PCR had 60 Vbeta and 13 Jbeta primers. Repertoires were generated with immunoSEQ multiplex PCR, while TCRdb's copy carries only in-frame clones and drops some. Of about 170,000 clones listed, 78% are singletons. The sample taken for sequencing was PBMCs. This sequence originates from a woman in her fifties or sixties in good health and CMV-seropositive. This sequence joins TRBV4-1 and TRBJ2-7, with unresolved D. As DNA, the CDR3 is TGCGCCAGCAGCCAAGAAATCAGCTCCTACGAGCAGTACTTC. It is translated as CASSQEISSYEQYF.